This T cell receptor (beta chain) was captured in a study of CD8 T cells in ankylosing spondylitis. Study-wide results and caveats: Peripheral blood held disease-linked clones only at relatively low frequency, and these were CD8+. Earlier work had already found some motif variants in reactive arthritis synovial fluid and blood. Apparently characteristic of ankylosing spondylitis blood was a TCR beta motif (roughly eight highly homologous variants).

As concerns this clonotype: Its antigen remains unknown.

Looked up from germline, CDR1 is LNHDA and CDR2 is SQIVND (reference sequence). Trimming stripped 3 bases from V and 1 base from J, with 12 bases between. The CDR3 has 15 amino acids. In making TCR beta libraries, quantitative 5'-RACE with molecular barcodes was used. TCRdb independently ran MiXCR on the 5' RACE reads; one entry per CDR3 protein. Of hundreds of thousands of distinct CDR3 sequences in the sample, about a sixth were seen once. J is TRBJ1-2 and V is TRBV19; D is possibly TRBD1 (6 bases). The source material was blood, either unsorted or a sorted T cell fraction (not recorded which). The receptor comes from a male donor with ankylosing spondylitis. CDR3: CASSITGLYNYGYTF. The CDR3 bases are TGTGCCAGTAGTATCACAGGGTTGTATAACTATGGCTACACCTTC.